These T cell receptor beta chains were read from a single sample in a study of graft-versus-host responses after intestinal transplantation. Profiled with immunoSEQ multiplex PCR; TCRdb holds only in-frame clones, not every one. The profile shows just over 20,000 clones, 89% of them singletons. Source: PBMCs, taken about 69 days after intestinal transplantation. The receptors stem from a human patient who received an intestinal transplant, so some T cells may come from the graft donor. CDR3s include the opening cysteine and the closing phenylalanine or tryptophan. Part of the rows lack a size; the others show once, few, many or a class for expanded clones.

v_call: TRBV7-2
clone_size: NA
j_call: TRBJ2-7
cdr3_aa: CASSLEGLAVYEQYF

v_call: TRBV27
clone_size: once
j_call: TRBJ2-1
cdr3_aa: CASSYKGWNEQFF

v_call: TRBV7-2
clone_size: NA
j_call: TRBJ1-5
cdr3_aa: CASGPGEGWNQPQHF

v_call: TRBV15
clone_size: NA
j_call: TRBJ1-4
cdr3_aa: CATSGQTGNFEKLFF

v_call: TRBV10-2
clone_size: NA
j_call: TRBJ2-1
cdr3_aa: CASRPGTGFEQFF

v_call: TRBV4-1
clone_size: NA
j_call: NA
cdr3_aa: CASSQDGAASSYEQYF

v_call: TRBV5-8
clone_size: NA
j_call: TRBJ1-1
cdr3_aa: CASSLASGAGTEAFF

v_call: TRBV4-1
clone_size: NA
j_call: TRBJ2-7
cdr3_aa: CASSGRQGAGNYEQYF

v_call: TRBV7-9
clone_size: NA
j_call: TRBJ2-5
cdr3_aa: CASSQDIHQETQYF

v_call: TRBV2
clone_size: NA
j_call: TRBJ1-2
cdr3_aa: CASSDGQGVYGYTF

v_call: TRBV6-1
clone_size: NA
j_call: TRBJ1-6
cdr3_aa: CASSEEGNSYNSPLHF

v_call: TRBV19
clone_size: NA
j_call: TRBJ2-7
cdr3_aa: CASSPPGRLGYEQYF

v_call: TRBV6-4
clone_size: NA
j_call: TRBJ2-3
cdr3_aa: CASSDSASGGADTQYF

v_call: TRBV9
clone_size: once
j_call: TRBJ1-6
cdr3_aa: CASSVGGEASYNSPLHF

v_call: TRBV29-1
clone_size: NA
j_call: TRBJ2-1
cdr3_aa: CSISYNEQFF

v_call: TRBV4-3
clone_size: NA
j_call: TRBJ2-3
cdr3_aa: CASSQEGLAFPDTQYF